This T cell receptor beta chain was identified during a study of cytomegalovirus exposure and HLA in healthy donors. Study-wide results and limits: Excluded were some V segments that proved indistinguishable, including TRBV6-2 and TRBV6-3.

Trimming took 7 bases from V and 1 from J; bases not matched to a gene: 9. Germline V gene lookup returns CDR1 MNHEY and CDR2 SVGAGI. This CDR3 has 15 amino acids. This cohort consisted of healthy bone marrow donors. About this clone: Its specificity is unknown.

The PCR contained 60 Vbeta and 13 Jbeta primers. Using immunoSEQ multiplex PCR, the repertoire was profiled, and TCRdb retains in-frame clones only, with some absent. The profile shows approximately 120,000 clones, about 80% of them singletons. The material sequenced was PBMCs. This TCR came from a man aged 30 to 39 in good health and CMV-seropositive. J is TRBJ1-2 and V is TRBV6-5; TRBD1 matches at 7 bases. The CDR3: CASTNRDSYNYGYTF. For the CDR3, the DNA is TGTGCCAGCACTAACCGGGACAGCTATAACTATGGCTACACCTTC.